This T cell receptor (beta chain) appears in the sequencing data of a study of blood T cell repertoires in COVID-19. On the study more broadly: T cells, B-cell-depleted T cells, or PBMCs supplied cDNA or gDNA.

Recovered Cohort 3 donors showed two negative PCRs, clearance, or symptom resolution. Per the germline V gene, CDR1 is MGHRA and CDR2 is YSYEKL. The V end was cut by 2 bases, the J end by 7 bases, with 11 bases between. The CDR3 consists of 13 residues. Original processing methods: Amplifying reference gene primers gave estimates of nucleated cell counts. Sequenced by immunoSEQ multiplex PCR; TCRdb stores in-frame clones only, minus some. That table supplies the V and J calls and clone size; D and trimming were determined from the DNA. Here the sample spans 250,000 to 350,000 clones, 90% being singletons.

Sequencing was carried out using PBMCs or T cells enriched from blood (not recorded which). This TCR was sampled from a man in his sixties who had recovered from COVID-19. The chain has TRBV4-1 and TRBJ1-1; the D gene is possibly TRBD1 (6 bases). CDR3 loop: CASSQRQAGEAFF. Written as DNA, the CDR3 is TGCGCCAGCAGCCAACGACAGGCGGGTGAAGCTTTCTTT.